This T cell receptor beta chain stems from a study of shared clonotypes between healthy human individuals. Study observations and caveats: Specimens sampled were limited to blood, with tissue repertoires likely differing.

The CDR3 covers 15 residues. Deletions cut 5 bases from V and 4 bases from J, with 17 bases between. The V gene's germline CDR1 is SGHRS and CDR2 YFSETQ. Profiling relied on immunoSEQ multiplex PCR, and the TCRdb table lists in-frame clones only, not all of them. Of 400,000 to 600,000 clones in the sample, 95% to 96% were seen once. A remark on this clone: What it binds is unknown.

The sequencing sample was made of naive CD4+ T cells sorted from blood. As to subset: CD45RA+ positively selected. This rearrangement joins TRBV5-1 to TRBJ2-3; D is possibly TRBD1 (6 bases). The clonotype comes from a woman aged 30 to 39 in good health. The CDR3 DNA is TGCGCCAGCAGTTCCCGACTTACAGGGTCAGATACGCAGTATTTT. Encoded protein: CASSSRLTGSDTQYF.